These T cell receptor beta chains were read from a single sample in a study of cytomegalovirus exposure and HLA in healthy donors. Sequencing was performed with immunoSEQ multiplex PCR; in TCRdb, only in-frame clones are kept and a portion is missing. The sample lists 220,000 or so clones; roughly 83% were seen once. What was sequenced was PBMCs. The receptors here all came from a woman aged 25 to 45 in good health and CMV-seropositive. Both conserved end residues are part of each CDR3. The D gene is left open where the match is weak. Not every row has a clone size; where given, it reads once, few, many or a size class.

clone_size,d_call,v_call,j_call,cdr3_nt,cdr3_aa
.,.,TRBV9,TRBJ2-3,TGTGCCAGCAGCAACGAATCTCCCTTCACAGATACGCAGTATTTT,CASSNESPFTDTQYF
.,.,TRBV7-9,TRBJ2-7,TGTGCCAGCAGTCAACTCAAAAAGGCGGGGACAGAATACTACGAGCAGTACTTC,CASSQLKKAGTEYYEQYF
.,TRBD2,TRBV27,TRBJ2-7,TGTGCCAGCAGTAGACTAGCGGGGCCGTACGAGCAGTACTTC,CASSRLAGPYEQYF
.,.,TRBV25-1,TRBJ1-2,TGTGCCAGCAGTGATGCGGGCATAGCGGTAACCGGCTACACCTTC,CASSDAGIAVTGYTF
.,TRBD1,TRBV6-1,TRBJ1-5,TGTGCCAGCAGTGACTTCAGGGGGCCGCCCCAGCATTTT,CASSDFRGPPQHF
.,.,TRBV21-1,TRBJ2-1,TGTGCCAGCAGCAGGTGGGAACTATACAATGAGCAGTTCTTC,CASSRWELYNEQFF
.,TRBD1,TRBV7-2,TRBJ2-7,TGTGCCAGCAGCTTAGAACGGACAGGGGGTACCTACGAGCAGTACTTC,CASSLERTGGTYEQYF
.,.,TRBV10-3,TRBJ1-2,TGTGCCATCAGTGAGTCCGGAGGGGCAGCTAACTATGGCTACACCTTC,CAISESGGAANYGYTF
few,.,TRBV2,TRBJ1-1,TGTGCCAGCAGTGTCTCCCGGGACACTGAAGCTTTCTTT,CASSVSRDTEAFF
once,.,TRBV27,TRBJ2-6,TGTGCCAGCAGCTCAACCGGAGGGGCCAACGTCCTGACTTTC,CASSSTGGANVLTF
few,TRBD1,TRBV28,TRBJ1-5,TGTGCCAACCAACCCGGGACAGGGGGGAATCAGCCCCAGCATTTT,CANQPGTGGNQPQHF
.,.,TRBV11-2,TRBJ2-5,TGTGCCAGCAGCTTACTTTCTCTGGGGTTGTTAGAGACCCAGTACTTC,CASSLLSLGLLETQYF
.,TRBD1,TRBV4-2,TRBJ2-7,TGTGCCAGCAGCCAGTACCGGGACAGGACCTACGAGCAGTACTTC,CASSQYRDRTYEQYF
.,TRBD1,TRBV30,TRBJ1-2,TGTGCCTGGGGGGACGGTCGGACAGGGGTCCCCTATGGCTACACCTTC,CAWGDGRTGVPYGYTF
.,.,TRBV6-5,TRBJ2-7,TGTGCCAGCAGTTACGACTCCCAGACGCTCTACGAGCAGTACTTC,CASSYDSQTLYEQYF
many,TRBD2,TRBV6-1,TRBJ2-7,TGTGCCAGCAGTGAAGAGGAGGGAGGGCAGGGCGAGCAGTACTTC,CASSEEEGGQGEQYF
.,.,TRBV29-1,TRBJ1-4,TGCAGCGTTGTCGGTGGGGTCTATAATGAAAAACTGTTTTTT,CSVVGGVYNEKLFF
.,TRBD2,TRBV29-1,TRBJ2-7,TGCAGCGTTGAGCTAGCGGGGTCCTACGAGCAGTACTTC,CSVELAGSYEQYF
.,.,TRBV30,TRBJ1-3,TGTGCCTGGAGTGGGGTGGTCGCTGGAAACACCATATATTTT,CAWSGVVAGNTIYF
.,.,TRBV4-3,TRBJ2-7,TGCGCCAGCAGCCAAGATGTGGGCCAGAGCTCCTACGAGCAGTACTTC,CASSQDVGQSSYEQYF
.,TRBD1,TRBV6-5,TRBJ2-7,TGTGCCAGCAGTGCAACCGGGACAGGCCTCTACGAGCAGTACTTC,CASSATGTGLYEQYF
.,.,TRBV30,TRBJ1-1,TGTGCCTGGAGTGTAAGGGTGAACACTGAAGCTTTCTTT,CAWSVRVNTEAFF
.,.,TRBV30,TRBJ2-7,TGTGCCTGGAGCGGGCGGGACTTCTCCTACGAGCAGTACTTC,CAWSGRDFSYEQYF
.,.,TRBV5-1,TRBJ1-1,TGCGCCAGCAGCTTCTCCAACACTGAAGCTTTCTTT,CASSFSNTEAFF
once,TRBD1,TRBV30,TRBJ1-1,TGTGCCTGGAGTAGGGGGCTACGCACTGAAGCTTTCTTT,CAWSRGLRTEAFF
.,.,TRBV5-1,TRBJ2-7,TGCGCCAGCAGCCCCGGGACGGCCTACGAGCAGTACTTC,CASSPGTAYEQYF
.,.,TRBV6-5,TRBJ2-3,TGTGCCAGCAGTTACCGGGGGGCCCACACAGATACGCAGTATTTT,CASSYRGAHTDTQYF
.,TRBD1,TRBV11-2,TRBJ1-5,TGTGCCAGCAGCCGCACAGGGGTCGATCAGCCCCAGCATTTT,CASSRTGVDQPQHF
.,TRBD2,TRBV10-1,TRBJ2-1,TGCGCCAGCAGTGAGAATTGGGGAAGCGGGAGTTACAATGAGCAGTTCTTC,CASSENWGSGSYNEQFF
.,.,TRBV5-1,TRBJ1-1,TGCGCCAGCAGGGGGAACACTGAAGCTTTCTTT,CASRGNTEAFF
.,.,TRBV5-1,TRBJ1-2,TGCGCCAGCAGCTTTCAAGCAGGGGATGAAGGCTACACCTTC,CASSFQAGDEGYTF
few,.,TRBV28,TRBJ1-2,TGTGCCAGCAGTTTAGGGGGGGAGTACTATGGCTACACCTTC,CASSLGGEYYGYTF
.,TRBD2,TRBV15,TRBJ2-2,TGTGCCACCAGCAGAGAGCTAGCGGGAGGGAACACCGGGGAGCTGTTTTTT,CATSRELAGGNTGELFF
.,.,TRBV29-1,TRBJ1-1,TGCAGCGTTGAAGGTCGGCGAGACGGGGGCACTGAAGCTTTCTTT,CSVEGRRDGGTEAFF
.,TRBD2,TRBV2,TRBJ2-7,TGTGCCAGCAGTCCCGGGACTACCGACGAGCAGTACTTC,CASSPGTTDEQYF
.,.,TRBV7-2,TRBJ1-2,TGTGCCAGCAGCTTAGCGGCACCCGATGGCTACACCTTC,CASSLAAPDGYTF
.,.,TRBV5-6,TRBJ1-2,TGTGCCAGCAGCCCCAAGAGGGACCCGAGGCTCTATGGCTACACCTTC,CASSPKRDPRLYGYTF
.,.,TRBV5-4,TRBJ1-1,TGTGCCAGCAGCTTGGAGGGTGCGTTGGAGACTGAAGCTTTCTTT,CASSLEGALETEAFF
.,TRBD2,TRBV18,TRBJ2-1,TGTGCCAGCTCACCCACCTCTAGCGGGGACTCCTACAATGAGCAGTTCTTC,CASSPTSSGDSYNEQFF
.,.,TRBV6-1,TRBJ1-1,TGTGCCAGCAGTGAGGGGTTCAGGGTAGCTTTCTTT,CASSEGFRVAFF
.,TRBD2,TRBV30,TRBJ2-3,TGTGCCTGGACTATAGCGGGAGGGACAGATACGCAGTATTTT,CAWTIAGGTDTQYF
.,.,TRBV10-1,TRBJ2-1,TGCGCCAGCAGTGAGGAGGGAGGCCCGCCAAAGCAGTTCTTC,CASSEEGGPPKQFF
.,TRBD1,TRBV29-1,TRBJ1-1,TGCAGCGTCCGGGACAGGGGGGCCTTGAGCACTGAAGCTTTCTTT,CSVRDRGALSTEAFF
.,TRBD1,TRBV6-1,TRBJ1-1,TGTGCCAGCAGGACAGGGGGATTTACTGAAGCTTTCTTT,CASRTGGFTEAFF
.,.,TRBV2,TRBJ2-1,TGTGCCAGCAGTGATCCAGGCTACTACAATGAGCAGTTCTTC,CASSDPGYYNEQFF
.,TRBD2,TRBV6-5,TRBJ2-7,TGTGCCAGCAGTTACGTAGCGGGAGCCTACGAGCAGTACTTC,CASSYVAGAYEQYF
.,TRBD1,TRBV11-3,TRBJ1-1,TGTGCCAGCAGCCAATTTAGACCGGGACAGGGAGGCCTGAACACTGAAGCTTTCTTT,CASSQFRPGQGGLNTEAFF
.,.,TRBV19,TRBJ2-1,TGTGCCAGTAGTCCCTCGGGGCAGGGTTACAATGAGCAGTTCTTC,CASSPSGQGYNEQFF
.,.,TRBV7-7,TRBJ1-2,TGTGCTAGCAGCTGGGAGGGACACCTCTATGGCTACACCTTC,CASSWEGHLYGYTF
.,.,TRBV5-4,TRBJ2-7,TGTGCCAGCAGCACAACCTACGAGCAGTACTTC,CASSTTYEQYF